One and the same sample provided the 9 T cell receptor beta chains below, sequenced in a study of CD8 T cells in ankylosing spondylitis. TCRdb independently ran MiXCR on the 5' RACE reads; one entry per CDR3 protein. The table lists about 240,000 distinct CDR3 sequences, about 10% of them singletons, with under 7% in the top ten. The sequencing sample was made of blood, either unsorted or a sorted T cell fraction (not recorded which). These receptors were obtained from a male donor with ankylosing spondylitis or in good health (not recorded which).

This clonotype was seen ten or more times. The chain uses TRBV4-1 and TRBJ1-1, with D perhaps TRBD1 (6 bases). Germline CDR1 is MGHRA and CDR2 is YSYEKL. The CDR3 has 14 amino acids. Trimming shortened V by 6 bases and J by 4 bases, and 15 bases separated the two germline ends. The CDR3 region is CASRGTLKGTEAFF. In nucleotides, the CDR3 is TGCGCCAGCAGGGGGACACTAAAGGGCACTGAAGCTTTCTTT.

There are many counts of this clonotype. The rearrangement uses TRBV6-1 and TRBJ1-5; D unresolved. CDR1 and CDR2 (germline): MNHNS, SASEGT. V was cut by 8 bases and J by 0 bases, with 8 bases left in between. The CDR3 is 13 amino acids. The CDR3 DNA is TGTGCCAGCCGGCAGAATAGCAATCAGCCCCAGCATTTT. As protein: CASRQNSNQPQHF.

This chain links TRBV5-1 with TRBJ2-2; D not certain. This CDR3 is built from 13 residues. V was clipped by 2 bases and J by 6 bases, with 8 bases between them. Germline lookup yields CDR1 SGHRS and CDR2 YFSETQ. The CDR3 region is CASSFQTSGELFF. In DNA, the CDR3 is TGCGCCAGCAGCTTTCAAACTTCCGGGGAGCTGTTTTTT.

On this clonotype: At one boundary the junction diverges from the germline segment, which might be a read error. V is TRBV19 and J is TRBJ1-5; a weak D match, TRBD1 (6 bases). Germline loops: CDR1 LNHDA, CDR2 SQIVND (reference sequence). CDR3 size: 14 residues. This chain's CDR3 is CASSMPGDGQPKHF. The CDR3 nucleotides read TGTGCCAGTAGTATGCCGGGGGATGGACAGCCCAAGCATTTT.

This clonotype has a count of ten or more. CDR3 loop: CASSGQGPGTEAFF. CDR3 in DNA: TGTGCCAGCAGCGGACAGGGTCCCGGGACTGAAGCTTTCTTT. The chain uses TRBV7-3 and TRBJ1-1, with 8 bases matching TRBD1. The length of the CDR3 is 14 residues. Germline CDR1 SGHTA, CDR2 FQGTGA. The V and J ends lost 5 bases and 5 bases, in that order; junction bases with no gene match: 7.

This clonotype has a count of ten or more. As DNA, the CDR3 is TGCAGTGCCCAAGGGAGGGACAGGGGGTCCACAGATACGCAGTATTTT. Protein product: CSAQGRDRGSTDTQYF. V gene TRBV20-1 combines with J gene TRBJ2-3, with 11 bases lining up with TRBD1. Germline CDR1 reads DFQATT; CDR2 reads SNEGSKA (reference sequence). J was trimmed by 2 bases and V by 6 bases; bases with no gene match: 10. The CDR3 extends over 16 amino acids.

With respect to this clonotype: A much larger clone lies one base from this, so it may be a read error. The V and J genes are TRBV20-1 and TRBJ2-2; unclear D gene. V was shortened by 3 bases and J by 1 base, with 3 bases between the two germline ends. The CDR3 is 12 residues long. Germline CDR1 and CDR2: DFQATT and SNEGSKA (reference sequence). The CDR3 coding sequence is TGCAGTGCTAGCGAGAACACCGGGGAGCTGTTTTTT. This gives the protein CSASENTGELFF.

This clonotype has ten or more counts. The gene calls are TRBV5-1 and TRBJ2-2; no reliable D call. Germline-derived CDR1 and CDR2 are SGHRS and YFSETQ. The V end was cut by 2 bases, the J end by 1 base, with 9 bases between. The CDR3 contains 15 residues. The CDR3 DNA reads TGCGCCAGCAGCTTATCGGTGGGGAACACCGGGGAGCTGTTTTTT. Translating gives CASSLSVGNTGELFF.

This clonotype occurred once. This may be a read error: a much more frequent sequence differs by one nucleotide. V is TRBV7-2 and J is TRBJ2-1; D is possibly TRBD1 (5 bases). The CDR3 consists of 15 residues. Trimming took 4 bases from V and 7 from J, leaving 17 bases between them. CDR1 is SGHTA, CDR2 FQGNSA, per germline. The CDR3 nucleotides read TGTGCCAGCAGCTCTCGCGTGGGGCCGCAAAATGAGCAGTTCTTC. Protein: CASSSRVGPQNEQFF.